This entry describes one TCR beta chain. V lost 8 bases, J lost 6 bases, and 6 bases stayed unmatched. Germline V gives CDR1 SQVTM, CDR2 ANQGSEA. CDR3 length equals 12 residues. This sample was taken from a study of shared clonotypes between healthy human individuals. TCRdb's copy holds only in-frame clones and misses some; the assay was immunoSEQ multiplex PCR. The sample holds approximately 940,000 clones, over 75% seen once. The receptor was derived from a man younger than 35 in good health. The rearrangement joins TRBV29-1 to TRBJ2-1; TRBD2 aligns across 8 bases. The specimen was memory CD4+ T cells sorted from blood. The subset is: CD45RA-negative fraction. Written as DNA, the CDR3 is TGCAGCTCCAGCGGGAGAGTCAATGAGCAGTTCTTC. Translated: CSSSGRVNEQFF.